This T cell receptor (beta chain) was observed in a study of cytomegalovirus exposure and HLA in healthy donors. The V segment lost 2 bases and the J segment 0 bases; nucleotides outside the gene matches: 11. Germline V lookup: CDR1 LNHDA, CDR2 SQIVND (reference sequence). This CDR3 comprises 18 residues. Findings of the study overall: Further analysis was carried out later, and it showed several of the most significant clusters appearing linked to common viral pathogens.

Comments on this clone: Its antigen is as yet unknown.

60 Vbeta and 13 Jbeta primers were used in PCR. Produced via immunoSEQ multiplex PCR; TCRdb's table is partial and in-frame only. The sample lists about 170,000 clones, roughly 85% occurring once. Sequencing was carried out using PBMCs. V and J are TRBV19 and TRBJ2-7; the match to TRBD1 covers 9 bases. This clonotype was sampled from a man in his thirties or forties in good health and CMV-seropositive. The CDR3 reads CASSIRGQGQGSSYEQYF. The CDR3 bases are TGTGCCAGTAGTATACGGGGACAGGGTCAAGGGAGCTCCTACGAGCAGTACTTC.